This is a list of T cell receptor beta chains from one sample in a study of shared clonotypes between healthy human individuals. Here immunoSEQ multiplex PCR was the method, and the copy in TCRdb shows in-frame clones only, minus some. The sample holds about a million clones, approximately 80% seen once. The sequenced material came from memory CD4+ T cells from PBMCs. These receptors were taken from a man younger than 35 in good health. Some clones in this sample may be carry-over from other donors' samples. The CDR3 runs from the conserved cysteine through the conserved F or W. D genes are given only for firm matches. Part of the rows lack a size; the others show once, few, many or a class for expanded clones.

d_call: TRBD2; v_call: TRBV28; clone_size: -; j_call: TRBJ2-3; cdr3_nt: TGTGCCAGCAGAACTAGCGGGGTCAATACGCAGTATTTT; cdr3_aa: CASRTSGVNTQYF
d_call: -; v_call: TRBV4-3; clone_size: once; j_call: TRBJ1-3; cdr3_nt: TGCGCCAGCAGCCAGGCAGCACGGGGCTCGGGAAACACCATATATTTT; cdr3_aa: CASSQAARGSGNTIYF
d_call: -; v_call: TRBV28; clone_size: -; j_call: TRBJ2-7; cdr3_nt: TGTGCCAGCAGTTTGGGGGGAGCTGACTCCTACGAGCAGTACTTC; cdr3_aa: CASSLGGADSYEQYF
d_call: TRBD1; v_call: TRBV10-3; clone_size: -; j_call: TRBJ2-1; cdr3_nt: TGTGCCATCAGTGAGTACGGGACAGGGCTGAATGAGCAGTTCTTC; cdr3_aa: CAISEYGTGLNEQFF
d_call: -; v_call: TRBV7-9; clone_size: -; j_call: TRBJ1-4; cdr3_nt: TGTGCCAGCCGCCGGGGGTCTAATGAAAAACTGTTTTTT; cdr3_aa: CASRRGSNEKLFF
d_call: -; v_call: TRBV28; clone_size: -; j_call: TRBJ2-6; cdr3_nt: TGTGCCAGCAGTTTTATCGCTTCTGGGGCCAACGTCCTGACTTTC; cdr3_aa: CASSFIASGANVLTF
d_call: -; v_call: TRBV18; clone_size: -; j_call: TRBJ2-3; cdr3_nt: TGTGCCAGCTCACCTTTGCAGGGTTGGACAGATACGCAGTATTTT; cdr3_aa: CASSPLQGWTDTQYF
d_call: -; v_call: TRBV18; clone_size: -; j_call: TRBJ2-7; cdr3_nt: TGTGCCAGCTCACCACCACGGACAGTATCCTACGAGCAGTACTTC; cdr3_aa: CASSPPRTVSYEQYF
d_call: -; v_call: TRBV4-1; clone_size: -; j_call: TRBJ2-1; cdr3_nt: TGCGCCAGCAGCCAAAAGATCCGAACAGGACTGCACAATGAGCAGTTCTTC; cdr3_aa: CASSQKIRTGLHNEQFF
d_call: -; v_call: TRBV6-6; clone_size: -; j_call: TRBJ2-7; cdr3_nt: TGTGCCAGCAGTTACGGGGCAAATGGGGCTCGTGAGCAGTACTTC; cdr3_aa: CASSYGANGAREQYF